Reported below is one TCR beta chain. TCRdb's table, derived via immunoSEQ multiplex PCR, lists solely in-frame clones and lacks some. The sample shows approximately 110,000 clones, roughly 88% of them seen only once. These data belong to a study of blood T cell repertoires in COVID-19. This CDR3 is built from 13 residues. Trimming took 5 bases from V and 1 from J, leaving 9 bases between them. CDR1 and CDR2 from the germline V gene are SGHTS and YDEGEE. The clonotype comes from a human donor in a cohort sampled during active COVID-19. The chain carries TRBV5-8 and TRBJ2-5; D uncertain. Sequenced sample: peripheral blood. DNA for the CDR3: TGTGCCAGCAGGCGCTCGTTCCAAGAGACCCAGTACTTC. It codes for CASRRSFQETQYF.